The subject of this entry is one TCR beta chain. The data were taken from a study of blood T cell repertoires in COVID-19. As for the study in general: T cells, B-cell-depleted T cells, or PBMCs supplied cDNA or gDNA.

Authors' processing steps: Reference gene primers were amplified, and this amplification served to estimate nucleated cell counts. The method was immunoSEQ multiplex PCR; TCRdb's version includes in-frame clones alone and lacks a portion of them. That table supplies the V and J calls and clone size; D and trimming were determined from the DNA. In the table there are about 150,000 clones, more than 85% of which are singletons. This TCR derives from an older woman with acute or convalescent COVID-19. Sequenced sample: peripheral blood.

CDR3 nucleotides: TGTGCCAGCAGCCGCGATAATCAGCCCCAGCATTTT. Protein: CASSRDNQPQHF. V is TRBV7-9 and J is TRBJ1-5, with no clear D. The CDR3 runs to 12 residues. Germline assignment: CDR1 SEHNR and CDR2 FQNEAQ (reference sequence). V was shortened by 5 bases and J by 4 bases, with 6 bases between the two germline ends. Complete variable domain (other parts from reference TRBV7-9 and TRBJ1-5): DTGVSQNPRHKITKRGQNVTFRCDPISEHNRLYWYRQTLGQGPEFLTYFQNEAQLEKSRLLSDRFSAERPKGSFSTLEIQRTEQGDSAMYLCASSRDNQPQHFGDGTRLSIL.